This is a list of T cell receptor beta chains from one sample in a study of T cell responses to AZD1222 COVID-19 vaccine. Sequencing used immunoSEQ multiplex PCR; TCRdb keeps in-frame clones, though not all of them. Of around 130,000 clones listed, 88% are singletons. Sequencing was performed on peripheral blood, taken on day 0 of MenACWY control vaccination. These receptors all stem from an adult in good health. The CDR3 runs from the conserved cysteine through the conserved F or W. The D gene is left open where the match is weak. Part of the rows lack a size; the others show once, few, many or a class for expanded clones.

TRBD2	NA	TRBJ2-1	TRBV2	CATTPTGTSGLNEQFF	TGTGCCACCACGCCTACCGGGACTAGCGGCCTCAATGAGCAGTTCTTC
TRBD1	NA	TRBJ2-5	TRBV9	CASSEGTDQETQYF	TGTGCCAGCAGCGAAGGGACAGATCAAGAGACCCAGTACTTC
TRBD1	NA	TRBJ1-4	TRBV6-5	CASSYSGTDNEKLFF	TGTGCCAGCAGTTACTCCGGGACAGATAATGAAAAACTGTTTTTT
NA	NA	TRBJ2-7	TRBV19	CASTDRDNYEQYF	TGTGCCAGTACCGACCGGGACAACTACGAGCAGTACTTC
TRBD2	NA	TRBJ2-1	TRBV27	CASSLTSGRGYNEQFF	TGTGCCAGCAGTTTGACTAGCGGGAGGGGTTACAATGAGCAGTTCTTC
NA	NA	TRBJ2-7	TRBV3-1/TRBV3-2	CASSQGFRWRHSYEQYF	TGTGCCAGCAGCCAAGGATTTCGATGGCGGCACTCCTACGAGCAGTACTTC
TRBD1	NA	TRBJ2-7	TRBV6-6	CASSYSWRTGSWEQYF	TGTGCCAGCAGTTACTCGTGGCGGACAGGAAGTTGGGAGCAGTACTTC
TRBD1	NA	TRBJ2-5	TRBV4-2	CASSQEPGQGQETQYF	TGTGCCAGCAGCCAAGAACCGGGACAGGGGCAAGAGACCCAGTACTTC
NA	NA	TRBJ2-7	TRBV6-5	CASSFARAGEGEYF	TGTGCCAGCAGTTTCGCAAGGGCAGGAGAGGGGGAGTACTTC
TRBD1	once	TRBJ1-1	TRBV19	CASSGGRGFTEAFF	TGTGCCAGTAGTGGTGGCAGGGGGTTCACTGAAGCTTTCTTT
TRBD1	NA	TRBJ1-2	TRBV28	CASDRGGKSSGGYTF	TGTGCCAGCGATAGAGGGGGCAAGAGTTCTGGTGGCTACACCTTC
NA	NA	TRBJ1-5	TRBV14	CASSRFSNQPQHF	TGTGCCAGCAGCAGATTTAGCAATCAGCCCCAGCATTTT
NA	NA	TRBJ2-7	TRBV7-6	CASSLALPGQRYEQYF	TGTGCCAGCAGCTTAGCGCTCCCCGGTCAGCGCTACGAGCAGTACTTC
NA	NA	TRBJ1-3	TRBV5-6	CASSSQGFRNTIYF	TGTGCCAGCAGCTCGCAGGGGTTCCGAAACACCATATATTTT
TRBD2	NA	TRBJ2-7	TRBV29-1	CSVIAGGSSYEQYF	TGCAGCGTTATAGCGGGCGGGAGCTCCTACGAGCAGTACTTC
NA	NA	TRBJ1-1	TRBV7-8	CASSRGTTGTPREAFF	TGTGCCAGCAGCCGAGGGACTACAGGGACCCCTCGTGAAGCTTTCTTT
NA	NA	TRBJ1-4	TRBV15	CATSSGGSFAGEKLFF	TGTGCCACCAGCAGTGGAGGAAGCTTTGCGGGCGAAAAACTGTTTTTT
NA	NA	TRBJ2-7	TRBV2	CASSEALRLRQYF	TGTGCCAGCAGTGAAGCGCTTAGGCTGCGGCAGTACTTC
NA	NA	TRBJ1-2	TRBV28	CASGLRPLNGYTF	TGTGCCAGCGGACTTAGGCCCCTAAATGGCTACACCTTC
NA	NA	TRBJ1-1	TRBV30	CAWSDTWNTEAFF	TGTGCCTGGAGTGACACCTGGAACACTGAAGCTTTCTTT
NA	NA	TRBJ1-2	TRBV18	CASSPGSVHYGYTF	TGTGCCAGCTCACCGGGCAGCGTCCACTATGGCTACACCTTC
NA	NA	TRBJ2-1	TRBV27	CASSKYSSYNEQFF	TGTGCCAGCAGTAAGTATAGCTCCTACAATGAGCAGTTCTTC
NA	NA	TRBJ1-1	TRBV6-5	CASSYSTLGGTEAFF	TGTGCCAGCAGTTACTCGACCCTGGGGGGCACTGAAGCTTTCTTT
NA	NA	TRBJ2-1	TRBV10-1	CASILQGRAYNEQFF	TGCGCCAGCATCTTACAGGGGAGGGCCTACAATGAGCAGTTCTTC
TRBD1	NA	TRBJ1-3	TRBV4-1	CASSQNRGVTGNTIYF	TGCGCCAGCAGCCAGAACAGGGGTGTTACTGGAAACACCATATATTTT
NA	NA	TRBJ1-6	TRBV19	CASSLQNAGYNSPLHF	TGTGCCAGTAGCCTACAGAATGCAGGGTATAATTCACCCCTCCACTTT
NA	NA	TRBJ1-4	TRBV28	CASSYFAGNEKLFF	TGTGCCAGCAGTTACTTCGCGGGCAATGAAAAACTGTTTTTT
TRBD1	once	TRBJ1-4	TRBV28	CASSRLGTGNEKLFF	TGTGCCAGCAGTCGTCTCGGGACAGGGAATGAAAAACTGTTTTTT
NA	NA	TRBJ1-1	TRBV7-9	CASSLEDTEAFF	TGTGCCAGCAGCTTAGAAGACACTGAAGCTTTCTTT
NA	NA	TRBJ2-7	TRBV19	CASSAQGGHEQYF	TGTGCCAGTAGTGCACAGGGAGGGCACGAGCAGTACTTC
TRBD1	NA	TRBJ2-7	TRBV10-3	CATRQGALGYEQYF	TGTGCCACCCGACAGGGGGCGCTGGGGTACGAGCAGTACTTC
NA	NA	TRBJ2-1	TRBV6-5	CASSYYPGLSYEQFF	TGTGCCAGCAGTTACTATCCGGGGTTGAGCTATGAGCAGTTCTTC
NA	NA	TRBJ2-7	TRBV4-2	CASSLTRQSYEQYF	TGTGCCAGCAGCCTCACTAGACAGTCCTACGAGCAGTACTTC
NA	NA	TRBJ1-5	TRBV6-2/TRBV6-3	CASSFRRLKEDQPQHF	TGTGCCAGCAGTTTCCGTCGCCTCAAGGAGGATCAGCCCCAGCATTTT
TRBD2	NA	TRBJ2-2	TRBV28	CASSLGFASGMAGELFF	TGTGCCAGCAGTTTAGGGTTCGCTAGCGGGATGGCCGGGGAGCTGTTTTTT
NA	NA	TRBJ2-7	TRBV12-3/TRBV12-4	CASRGLPLEQYF	TGTGCCAGCAGGGGACTCCCCCTCGAGCAGTACTTC
NA	NA	TRBJ1-1	TRBV2	CASSPQGSPNTEAFF	TGTGCCAGCAGTCCTCAGGGCAGTCCGAACACTGAAGCTTTCTTT
NA	NA	TRBJ1-1	TRBV19	CASSFGGLGQYTEAFF	TGTGCCAGTAGTTTCGGGGGACTGGGCCAGTATACTGAAGCTTTCTTT
NA	NA	TRBJ2-7	TRBV7-9	CASSLAVQTQNEQYF	TGTGCCAGCAGCTTAGCGGTCCAGACACAGAACGAGCAGTACTTC
NA	NA	TRBJ1-5	TRBV19	CASSFRGGGNQPQHF	TGTGCCAGTAGTTTTCGGGGAGGTGGCAATCAGCCCCAGCATTTT
NA	NA	TRBJ1-6	TRBV19	CASSNSRGGVYSPLHF	TGTGCCAGTAGTAACTCCCGGGGGGGCGTTTATTCACCCCTCCACTTT
NA	once	TRBJ1-6	TRBV6-4	CASSDSRLSPLHF	TGTGCCAGCAGTGACTCGAGATTATCACCCCTCCACTTT